The clone carrying this TCR beta chain was counted ten times or more. The sample belongs to a study of blood T cells in healthy people across ages. Study information: About one barcoded beta molecule was captured per two T cells (by template switching).

A second PCR, run for about 7 to 11 cycles, used a sample-barcoded 5' primer plus a J-beta primer mix. TCRdb re-called the 5' RACE reads through MiXCR, storing one row per CDR3 protein. The table records 800,000 or so distinct CDR3 sequences, about 25% of them present only once. The V and J ends lost 5 bases and 0 bases respectively, with 5 bases between them. Germline loops: CDR1 SEHNR, CDR2 FQNEAQ (reference sequence). The CDR3 runs 12 residues. This same sample was also taken into another study, of T cells of mothers and their children. That source notes: Each mother gave over 9.5 million TCR beta CDR3 reads; each child, approximately 3.3 million. Mothers and children who were related shared slightly more overlap than unrelated pairs, but not significantly more.

The chain carries TRBV7-9 and TRBJ2-7, with D unresolved. The origin of this receptor is a boy aged 10-17 years in good health. The sequenced sample was blood. As DNA, the CDR3 is TGTGCCAGCAGCCACAGCTCCTACGAGCAGTACTTC. This translates into CASSHSSYEQYF.